This TCR beta chain was obtained from a study of blood T cell repertoires in COVID-19. The CDR3 length is 12 residues. V lost 7 bases, J lost 8 bases, and 10 bases stayed unmatched. In germline, CDR1 is SQVTM, CDR2 ANQGSEA. Repertoires were generated with immunoSEQ multiplex PCR, while TCRdb's copy carries only in-frame clones and drops some. Among fewer than 150,000 clones listed, roughly four fifths were seen once. The sequence derives from a human donor in a cohort sampled during active COVID-19. The sequencing input was peripheral blood. V usage is TRBV29-1 and J usage is TRBJ1-2, with 7 bases lining up with TRBD1. CDR3 region: CSAQGDREGYTF. CDR3 nucleotide sequence: TGCAGCGCTCAGGGAGACAGGGAAGGCTACACCTTC.